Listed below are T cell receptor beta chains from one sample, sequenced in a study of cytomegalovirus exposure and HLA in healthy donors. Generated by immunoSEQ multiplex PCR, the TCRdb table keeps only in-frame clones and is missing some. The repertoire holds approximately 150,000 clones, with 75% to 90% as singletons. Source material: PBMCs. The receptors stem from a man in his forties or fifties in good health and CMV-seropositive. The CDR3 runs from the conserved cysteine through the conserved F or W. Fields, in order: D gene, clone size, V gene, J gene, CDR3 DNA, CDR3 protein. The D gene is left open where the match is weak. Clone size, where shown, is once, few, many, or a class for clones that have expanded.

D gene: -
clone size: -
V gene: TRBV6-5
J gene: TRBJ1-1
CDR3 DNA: TGTGCCAGCAGCTTTTCAGGGGTTGGCACTGAAGCTTTCTTT
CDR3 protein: CASSFSGVGTEAFF

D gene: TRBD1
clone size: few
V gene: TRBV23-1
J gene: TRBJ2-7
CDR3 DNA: TGCGCCAGCAGCTCAGGGGGCCGGTACGAGCAGTACTTC
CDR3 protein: CASSSGGRYEQYF

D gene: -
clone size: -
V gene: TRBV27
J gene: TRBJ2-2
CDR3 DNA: TGTGCCAGCAGTTATATGACCGGGGAGCTGTTTTTT
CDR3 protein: CASSYMTGELFF

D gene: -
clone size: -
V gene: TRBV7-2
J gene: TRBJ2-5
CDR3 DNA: TGTGCCAGCAGCACCCGCCGCGGGCTTCAAGAGACCCAGTACTTC
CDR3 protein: CASSTRRGLQETQYF

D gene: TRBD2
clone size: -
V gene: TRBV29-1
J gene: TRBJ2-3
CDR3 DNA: TGCAGCGTTGTGGGACTAGCGGGCCCCACAGATACGCAGTATTTT
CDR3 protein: CSVVGLAGPTDTQYF

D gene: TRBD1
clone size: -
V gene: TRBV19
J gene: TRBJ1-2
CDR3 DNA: TGTGCCAGTAGTGCCCAAACTGGGACAGGGACGTATGGCTACACCTTC
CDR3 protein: CASSAQTGTGTYGYTF

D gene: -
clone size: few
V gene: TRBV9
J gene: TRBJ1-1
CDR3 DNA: TGTGCCAGCAGCGGGCGGGGCACTGAAGCTTTCTTT
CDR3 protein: CASSGRGTEAFF

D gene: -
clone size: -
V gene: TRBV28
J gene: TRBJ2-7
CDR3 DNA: TGTGCCAGCAGTCTCGCGGGCGTACACTACGAGCAGTACTTC
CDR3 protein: CASSLAGVHYEQYF

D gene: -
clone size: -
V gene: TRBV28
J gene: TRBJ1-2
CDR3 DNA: TGTGCCAGCAGTTTTGCTGGCTCCGGCTACACCTTC
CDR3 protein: CASSFAGSGYTF

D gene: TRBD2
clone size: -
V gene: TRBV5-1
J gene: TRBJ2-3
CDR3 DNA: TGCGCCAGCAGCTTGGGTTCAGCGGGGGGTACAGATACGCAGTATTTT
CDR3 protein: CASSLGSAGGTDTQYF

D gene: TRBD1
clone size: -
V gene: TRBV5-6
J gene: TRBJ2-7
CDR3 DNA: TGTGCCAGCAGCTCGGGGACAGGGAACGAGCAGTACTTC
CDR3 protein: CASSSGTGNEQYF

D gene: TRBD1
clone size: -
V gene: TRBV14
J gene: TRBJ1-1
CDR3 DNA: TGTGCCAGCAGCCAGTGGGGACAGGGGGTCCCGTGGACTGAAGCTTTCTTT
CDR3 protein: CASSQWGQGVPWTEAFF

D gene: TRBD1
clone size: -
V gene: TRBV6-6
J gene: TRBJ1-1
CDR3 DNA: TGTGCCAGCAGTTGGGACAGCGGGGGCACTGAAGCTTTCTTT
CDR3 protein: CASSWDSGGTEAFF

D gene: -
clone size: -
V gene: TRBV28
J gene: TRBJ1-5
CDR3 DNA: TGTGCCAGCAGTTCCGACATCCTTAGCAATCAGCCCCAGCATTTT
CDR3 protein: CASSSDILSNQPQHF

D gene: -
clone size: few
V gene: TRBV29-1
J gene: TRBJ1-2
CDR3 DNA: TGCAGCGTTGATCGGATCCATCAGGGGCGGGGCTACACCTTC
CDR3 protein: CSVDRIHQGRGYTF

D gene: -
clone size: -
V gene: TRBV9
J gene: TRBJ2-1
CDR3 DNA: TGTGCCAGCAGCGCCTCCTTGATCGGGAATGAGCAGTTCTTC
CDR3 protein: CASSASLIGNEQFF

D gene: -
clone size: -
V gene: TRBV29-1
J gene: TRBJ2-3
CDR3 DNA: TGCAGCACATCGGGAGTTAGGTCCACAGATACGCAGTATTTT
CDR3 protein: CSTSGVRSTDTQYF

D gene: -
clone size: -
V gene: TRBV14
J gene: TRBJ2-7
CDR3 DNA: TGTGCCAGCAGCCAAGACCCGAGTCCAGGGTTTTCACAAGCAGGACAGTACTTC
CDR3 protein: CASSQDPSPGFSQAGQYF

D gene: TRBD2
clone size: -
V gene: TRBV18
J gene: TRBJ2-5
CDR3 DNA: TGTGCCAGCTCACCAGGGTTAGCGGGAAGGAAAGAGACCCAGTACTTC
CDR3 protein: CASSPGLAGRKETQYF

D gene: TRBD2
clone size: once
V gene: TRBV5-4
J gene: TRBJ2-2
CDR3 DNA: TGTGCCAGCAGCTTGTTGCGGGGACTAGCCGGCGGGGAGCTGTTTTTT
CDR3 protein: CASSLLRGLAGGELFF

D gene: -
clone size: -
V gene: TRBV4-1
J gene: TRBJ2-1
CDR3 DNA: TGCGCCAGCAGCCAAGATGGGCAGACGGACTACAATGAGCAGTTCTTC
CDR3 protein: CASSQDGQTDYNEQFF

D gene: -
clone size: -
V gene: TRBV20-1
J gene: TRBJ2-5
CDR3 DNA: TGCAGTGGGACAGCCCAAGAGACCCAGTACTTC
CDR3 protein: CSGTAQETQYF

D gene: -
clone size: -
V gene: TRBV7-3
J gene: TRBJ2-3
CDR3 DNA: TGTGCCAGCAGCTTAACGACTTACGGCACAGATACGCAGTATTTT
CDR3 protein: CASSLTTYGTDTQYF

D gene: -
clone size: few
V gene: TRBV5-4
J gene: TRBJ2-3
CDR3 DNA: TGTGCCAGCAGCGGGGAGCGTTGGGGGGCAGATACGCAGTATTTT
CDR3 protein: CASSGERWGADTQYF

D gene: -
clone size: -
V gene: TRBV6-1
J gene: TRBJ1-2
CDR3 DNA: TGTGCCAGCAGTGAAGCGACAGACTACACCTTC
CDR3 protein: CASSEATDYTF

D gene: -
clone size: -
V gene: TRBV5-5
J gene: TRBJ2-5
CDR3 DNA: TGTGCCAGCAGCCAATCAGGTGGTCAAGAGACCCAGTACTTC
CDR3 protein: CASSQSGGQETQYF

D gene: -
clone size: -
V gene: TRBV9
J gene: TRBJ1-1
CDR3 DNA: TGTGCCAGCAGCGTATCATTGAACACTGAAGCTTTCTTT
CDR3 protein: CASSVSLNTEAFF

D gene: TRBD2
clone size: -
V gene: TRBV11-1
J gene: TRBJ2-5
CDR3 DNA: TGTGCCAGCAGCTCCGGACTAGCGGGAGAGACCCAGTACTTC
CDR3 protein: CASSSGLAGETQYF

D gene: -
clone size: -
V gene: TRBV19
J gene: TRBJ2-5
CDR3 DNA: TGTGCCAGTAGTATTTGGGGGCCAGGGACCCAGTACTTC
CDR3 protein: CASSIWGPGTQYF

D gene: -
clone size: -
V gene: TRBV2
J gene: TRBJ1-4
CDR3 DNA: TGTGCCAGCAGAGCAGGGCTGGGAGAAAAACTGTTTTTT
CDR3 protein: CASRAGLGEKLFF

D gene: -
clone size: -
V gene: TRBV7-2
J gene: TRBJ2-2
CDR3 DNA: TGTGCCAGCAGCTTAGATCAGGGGCCAACCGGGGAGCTGTTTTTT
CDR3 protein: CASSLDQGPTGELFF

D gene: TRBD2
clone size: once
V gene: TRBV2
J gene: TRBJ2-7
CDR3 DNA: TGTGCCAGCAGCTTGACTAGCGGGAGGTCGTCCATTGAGCAGTACTTC
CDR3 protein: CASSLTSGRSSIEQYF

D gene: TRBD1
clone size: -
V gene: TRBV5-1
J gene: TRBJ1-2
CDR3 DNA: TGCGCCAGCAGGGCAGGGGGCTCTAACTATGGCTACACCTTC
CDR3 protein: CASRAGGSNYGYTF

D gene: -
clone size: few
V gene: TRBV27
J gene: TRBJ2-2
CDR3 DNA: TGTGCCAGCAGTTCCGGGTTCCCCGGGGAGCTGTTTTTT
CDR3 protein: CASSSGFPGELFF

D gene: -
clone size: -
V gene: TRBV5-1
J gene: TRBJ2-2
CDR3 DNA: TGCGCCAGCAGCTCAAACAGAGGGGAGCTGTTTTTT
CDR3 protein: CASSSNRGELFF

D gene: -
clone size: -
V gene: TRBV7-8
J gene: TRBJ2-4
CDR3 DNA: TGTGCCAGCAGCTTAGGACTTTCAGAGGGAAAAAACATTCAGTACTTC
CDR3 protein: CASSLGLSEGKNIQYF

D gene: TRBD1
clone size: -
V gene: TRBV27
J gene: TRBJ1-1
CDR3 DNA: TGTGCCAGCCTAGACAGGGGAGGCACTGAAGCTTTCTTT
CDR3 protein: CASLDRGGTEAFF

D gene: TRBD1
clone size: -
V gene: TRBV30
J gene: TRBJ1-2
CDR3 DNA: TGTGCCTGGAGAGCGACAGGGGGGCATGGCTACACCTTC
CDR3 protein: CAWRATGGHGYTF

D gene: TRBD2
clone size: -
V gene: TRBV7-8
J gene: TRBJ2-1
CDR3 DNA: TGTGCCAGCAGCTTAGCGGGGGGGGCGGGGGGTTCGGCCTACAATGAGCAGTTCTTC
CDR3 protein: CASSLAGGAGGSAYNEQFF

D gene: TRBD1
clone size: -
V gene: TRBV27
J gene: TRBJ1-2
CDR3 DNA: TGTGCCAGCAGTCCGGGCGGACAGGTCTCTTTTAACTATGGCTACACCTTC
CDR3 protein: CASSPGGQVSFNYGYTF

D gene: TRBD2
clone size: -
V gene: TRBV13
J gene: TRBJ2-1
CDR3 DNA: TGTGCCAGCAGCCCTAGCGGGGGTGATGAGCAGTTCTTC
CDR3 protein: CASSPSGGDEQFF

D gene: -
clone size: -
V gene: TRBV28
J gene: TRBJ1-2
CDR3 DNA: TGTGCCAGCAGTAACTCCCGGGACATGGATGGCTACACCTTC
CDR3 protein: CASSNSRDMDGYTF

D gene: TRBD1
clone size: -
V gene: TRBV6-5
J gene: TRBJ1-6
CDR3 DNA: TGTGCCAGCAGTAAACAGACAGGGCTAAATTCACCCCTCCACTTT
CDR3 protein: CASSKQTGLNSPLHF

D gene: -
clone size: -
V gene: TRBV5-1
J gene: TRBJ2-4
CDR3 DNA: TGCGCCAGCTTCCGTGAGGGGGTCAACATTCAGTACTTC
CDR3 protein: CASFREGVNIQYF

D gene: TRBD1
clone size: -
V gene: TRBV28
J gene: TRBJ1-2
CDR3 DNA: TGTGCCACCGGACAGGACTATGGCTACACCTTC
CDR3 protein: CATGQDYGYTF

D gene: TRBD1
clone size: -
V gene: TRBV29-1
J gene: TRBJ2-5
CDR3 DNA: TGCAGCGTGCACAGGGGGCAGACCCAGTACTTC
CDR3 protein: CSVHRGQTQYF

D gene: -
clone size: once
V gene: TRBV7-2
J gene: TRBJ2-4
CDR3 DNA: TGTGCCAGCAGCCAAGGACTATCGATTAACATTCAGTACTTC
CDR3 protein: CASSQGLSINIQYF

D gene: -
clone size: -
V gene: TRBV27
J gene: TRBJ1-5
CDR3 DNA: TGTGCCAGCAGTAACGGGATTTATAGCAATCAGCCCCAGCATTTT
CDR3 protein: CASSNGIYSNQPQHF

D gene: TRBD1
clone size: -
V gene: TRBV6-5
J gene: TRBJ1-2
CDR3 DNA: TGTGCCAGCAGTTACGACGGGACAGGGTATGGCTACACCTTC
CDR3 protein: CASSYDGTGYGYTF

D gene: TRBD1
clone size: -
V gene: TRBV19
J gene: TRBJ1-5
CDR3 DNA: TGTGCCAGCTCGGACAGGCCCAATCAGCCCCAGCATTTT
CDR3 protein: CASSDRPNQPQHF

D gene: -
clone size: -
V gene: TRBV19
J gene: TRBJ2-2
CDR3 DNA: TGTGCCAGTAGACTAAAAGGCGGGGAGCTGTTTTTT
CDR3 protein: CASRLKGGELFF

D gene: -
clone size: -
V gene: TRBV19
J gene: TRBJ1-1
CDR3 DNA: TGTGCCAGTAGTTTCTCGAATCAGGGCACTGAAGCTTTCTTT
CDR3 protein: CASSFSNQGTEAFF

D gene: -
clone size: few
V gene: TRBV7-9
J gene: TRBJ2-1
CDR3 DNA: TGTGCCAGCAGCTTCCCGGGGAGCTCCTACAATGAGCAGTTCTTC
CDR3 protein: CASSFPGSSYNEQFF

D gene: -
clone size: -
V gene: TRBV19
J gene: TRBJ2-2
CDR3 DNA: TGTGCCAGTAGTATTACAGGGCCCGGGGAGCTGTTTTTT
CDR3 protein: CASSITGPGELFF

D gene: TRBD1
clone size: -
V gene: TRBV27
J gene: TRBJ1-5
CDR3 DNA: TGTGCCAGCAGCAACAGGGGGCTCAATCAGCCCCAGCATTTT
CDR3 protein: CASSNRGLNQPQHF

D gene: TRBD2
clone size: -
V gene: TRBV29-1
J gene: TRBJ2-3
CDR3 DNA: TGCAGCGTCGGACTAGCGTCTAGCACAGATACGCAGTATTTT
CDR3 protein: CSVGLASSTDTQYF

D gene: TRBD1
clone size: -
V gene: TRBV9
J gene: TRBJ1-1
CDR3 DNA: TGTGCCAGCAGCGAGGACAGGGACCGGGGGAACACTGAAGCTTTCTTT
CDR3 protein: CASSEDRDRGNTEAFF

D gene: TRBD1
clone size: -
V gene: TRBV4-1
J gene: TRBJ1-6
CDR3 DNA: TGCGCCAGCAGCCAATCCCCAGGGGGTAATTCACCCCTCCACTTT
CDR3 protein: CASSQSPGGNSPLHF

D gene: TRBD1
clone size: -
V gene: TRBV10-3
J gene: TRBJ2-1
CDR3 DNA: TGTGCCATCAGGGGAAGACAGGGCGGCTATGAGCAGTTCTTC
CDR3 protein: CAIRGRQGGYEQFF

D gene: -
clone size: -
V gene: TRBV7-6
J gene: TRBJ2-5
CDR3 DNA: TGTGCCAGCAGCTTAGAGGGACACTTCCAAGAGACCCAGTACTTC
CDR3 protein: CASSLEGHFQETQYF